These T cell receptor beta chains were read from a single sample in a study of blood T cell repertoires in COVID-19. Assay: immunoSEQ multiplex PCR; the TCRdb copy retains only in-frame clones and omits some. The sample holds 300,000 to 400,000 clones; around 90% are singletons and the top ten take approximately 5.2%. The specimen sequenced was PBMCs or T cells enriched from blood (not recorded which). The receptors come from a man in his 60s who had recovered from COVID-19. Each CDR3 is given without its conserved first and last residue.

ASSLLAGGEAF,TRBJ1-1,TRBV27
ASSLGSSPLH,TRBJ1-6,TRBV7-2
ASTLSGGRGYT,TRBJ1-2,TRBV13
ASTMGRTATNEKLF,TRBJ1-4,TRBV25-1
ASSLGARSLNTEAF,TRBJ1-1,TRBV5-1
ASSTGGGFAGPDTQY,TRBJ2-3,TRBV19
ASSYSIGRENSPLH,TRBJ1-6,TRBV6-5
ATQTVTYEQY,TRBJ2-7,TRBV7-9
ASTTRTGGNGFKSYEQY,TRBJ2-7,TRBV28
ASSATGHNQPQH,TRBJ1-5,TRBV6-2/TRBV6-3
SVGRRSPNTEAF,TRBJ1-1,TRBV29-1
ASSQQIGVGNEQF,TRBJ2-1,TRBV4-1
SVEVGQGNEKLF,TRBJ1-4,TRBV29-1
ASSIWGGEGDEQY,TRBJ2-7,TRBV19
ASSFRLSGSGELF,TRBJ2-2,TRBV7-7
ASSPEVGAWEKLF,TRBJ1-4,TRBV18
ASSITSGSHNEQF,TRBJ2-1,TRBV7-3
ASSITSGRSYNEQF,TRBJ2-1,TRBV9
ASSLSGASGRGNEQF,TRBJ2-1,TRBV3-1/TRBV3-2
ASSWGLAGGPNGIQY,TRBJ2-4,TRBV9
ASITGGGYNEQF,TRBJ2-1,TRBV6-5
ASSPGDRSNQPQH,TRBJ1-5,TRBV5-6
ASSPQTSGNTGELF,TRBJ2-2,TRBV18
ASSSQASEQY,TRBJ2-7,TRBV7-2
AAAGGNTEAF,TRBJ1-1,TRBV10-2
ASNRPLQGATEAF,TRBJ1-1,TRBV7-9
ASSGQGDPLYGYT,TRBJ1-2,TRBV19
ASSSRTSGPYNEQF,TRBJ2-1,TRBV7-9
ASSEAFLGYT,TRBJ1-2,TRBV10-2
ASSPTGLTSYGYT,TRBJ1-2,TRBV18
ASSPIVGLAGEATDTQY,TRBJ2-3,TRBV18
ASSFRDRNGEQY,TRBJ2-7,TRBV7-9
ASSARLAGNNEQF,TRBJ2-1,TRBV9
ASRVRGLDEQF,TRBJ2-1,TRBV19
ASSLGGSKIGTEAF,TRBJ1-1,TRBV5-1
ASSLDGGRGYYGYT,TRBJ1-2,TRBV7-2
ASTPGQGRGNTIY,TRBJ1-3,TRBV5-1
ASSLLQGARSNQPQH,TRBJ1-5,TRBV28
ASSPRRVAGGSYNEQF,TRBJ2-1,TRBV9
ASSPRSKSYEQY,TRBJ2-7,TRBV27
ASTPSVTYNEQF,TRBJ2-1,TRBV27
ASSQDDGSYSPLH,TRBJ1-6,TRBV4-2
ASSSGPGEGGYT,TRBJ1-2,TRBV5-1
ASSFFGGGNAGELF,TRBJ2-2,TRBV5-6
ATSRDGGGNTIY,TRBJ1-3,TRBV15
ASPAGQISNQPQH,TRBJ1-5,TRBV19
ASSTAGLGQF,TRBJ2-1,TRBV6-5
ASSLVGGDQPQH,TRBJ1-5,TRBV7-2
ASSANRDWPRPTDTQY,TRBJ2-3,TRBV5-1
ASSYGRGNTEAF,TRBJ1-1,TRBV6-5
ASSAGTGGEKLF,TRBJ1-4,TRBV5-1
SVTGTGLYNEQF,TRBJ2-1,TRBV29-1
ASSYTGQGSGYT,TRBJ1-2,TRBV6-5